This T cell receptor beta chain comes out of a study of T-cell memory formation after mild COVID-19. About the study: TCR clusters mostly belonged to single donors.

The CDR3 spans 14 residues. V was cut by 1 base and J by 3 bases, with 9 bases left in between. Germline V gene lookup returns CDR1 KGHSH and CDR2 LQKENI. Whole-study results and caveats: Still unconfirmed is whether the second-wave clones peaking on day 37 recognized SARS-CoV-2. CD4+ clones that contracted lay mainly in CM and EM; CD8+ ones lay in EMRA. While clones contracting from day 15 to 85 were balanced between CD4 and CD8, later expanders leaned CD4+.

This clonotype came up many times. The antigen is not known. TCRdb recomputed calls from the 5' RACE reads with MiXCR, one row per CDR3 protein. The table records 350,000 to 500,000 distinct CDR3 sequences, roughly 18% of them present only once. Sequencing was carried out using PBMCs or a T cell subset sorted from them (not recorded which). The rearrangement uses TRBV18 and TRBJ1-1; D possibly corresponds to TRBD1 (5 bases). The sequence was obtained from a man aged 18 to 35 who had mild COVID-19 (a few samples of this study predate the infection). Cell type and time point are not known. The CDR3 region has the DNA TGTGCCAGCTCACCACTCGGGGACTACACTGAAGCTTTCTTT. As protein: CASSPLGDYTEAFF.